Included here is one TCR beta chain sequence, with context. Authors' analysis steps: Estimates of nucleated cell counts were drawn from the amplification of reference gene primers. Repertoires were generated with immunoSEQ multiplex PCR, while TCRdb's copy carries only in-frame clones and drops some. V, J and clone size were drawn from that table, and D and trimming were deduced from the DNA. The top ten clones hold approximately 2.5% of a sample with around 230,000 clones, around four fifths of them seen once. This entry belongs to a study of blood T cell repertoires in COVID-19. About the study: Samples came from the United States, Italy and Spain, spanning acute and convalescent COVID-19. In each case, the material was cDNA or gDNA derived from T cells, B-cell-depleted T cells, or PBMCs.

CDR3 size: 18 residues. CDR1 MDHEN and CDR2 SYDVKM come from the germline V gene. Losses at the gene ends were 2 bases for V and 4 bases for J; bases not matched to a gene: 15. The chain combines TRBV28 with TRBJ1-2; TRBD1 aligns across 8 bases. The TCR sequence derives from a woman in her 70s with active or convalescent COVID-19. The sequenced sample consisted of peripheral blood. Here the CDR3 reads CASSLAGGAEARTYGYTF. As DNA, the CDR3 is TGTGCCAGCAGTTTAGCAGGGGGCGCGGAGGCTAGAACCTATGGCTACACCTTC.